Below are 18 T cell receptor beta chains sequenced from a single sample in a study of T-cell reconstitution after alpha-beta-depleted transplantation in children. The authors prepared the TCRbeta library with unique molecular identifiers. From the PCR reads, TCRdb called clonotypes with MiXCR, one entry per CDR3 protein. The sample consists of 450,000 to 500,000 distinct CDR3 sequences, roughly an eighth of them appearing once. Material: PBMCs from the stem cell graft donor, obtained from the stem cell graft. Receptor source: a human donor who donated a stem cell graft to a child with combined immunodeficiency.

As regards this clonotype: Since a much larger clone is just one base distant, this may be a read error. The chain has TRBV10-3 and TRBJ1-1; D unclear. Germline CDR1 is ENHRY and CDR2 is SYGVKD. The CDR3 is 15 residues long. V was trimmed by 5 bases and J by 1 base, leaving 14 bases between them. CDR3 in DNA: TGTGCCATCAGTTTGGGGTGGGGTGCGAACACTGAAGCTTTCTTT. This encodes CAISLGWGANTEAFF.

This clonotype occurred a few times. The gene calls are TRBV4-2 and TRBJ1-4; D is ambiguous. The CDR3 totals 16 residues. Trimming cost V 0 bases and J 7 bases, with 15 bases left between them. Germline V gene data show CDR1 as LGHNA and CDR2 as YNFKEQ. The CDR3, as DNA: TGTGCCAGCAGCCAAGATCCCTGGCAGATAAGTGAAAAACTGTTTTTT. Protein sequence: CASSQDPWQISEKLFF.

In its sample, this clonotype was seen a few times. This chain connects TRBV25-1 to TRBJ1-2; 7 positions agree with TRBD1. CDR1 and CDR2 (germline): MGHDK, SYGVNS. The CDR3 is made up of 15 amino acids. J was trimmed by 8 bases and V by 4 bases; bases with no gene match: 13. CDR3 in amino acids: CASSALGQEKEGYTF. The DNA of the CDR3 is TGTGCCAGCAGTGCCCTCGGACAGGAGAAAGAGGGCTACACCTTC.

This chain links TRBV18 with TRBJ2-7, with unresolved D. Trimming took off 2 bases at V and 6 bases at J, with 5 bases between the two ends. Germline loops: CDR1 KGHSH, CDR2 LQKENI. CDR3 length: 11 amino acids. CDR3 in amino acids: CASSPDTEQYF. The DNA of the CDR3 is TGTGCCAGCTCACCAGACACCGAGCAGTACTTC.

The rearrangement uses TRBV30 and TRBJ2-2; D gene uncertain. The V end lost 3 bases, the J end lost 0 bases, and 8 bases lay between the germline ends. This CDR3 contains 14 residues. The germline CDR1 and CDR2 sequences are GTSNPN and SVGIG (reference sequence). The DNA for the CDR3 is TGTGCCTGGAGAACGGGCACGAACACCGGGGAGCTGTTTTTT. Translation gives CAWRTGTNTGELFF.

This clonotype showed up many times. V gene TRBV11-1 combines with J gene TRBJ2-6, with D hard to call. From germline, CDR1 is SGHAT and CDR2 FQDESV (reference sequence). CDR3 size: 19 residues. The V end was cut by 5 bases, the J end by 0 bases, with 20 bases between. The CDR3 protein is CASSPRVSQVYSGANVLTF. The CDR3 coding sequence is TGTGCCAGCAGCCCCCGGGTCTCTCAAGTGTACTCTGGGGCCAACGTCCTGACTTTC.

This sequence joins TRBV12-3 or TRBV12-4 and TRBJ2-6; no clear D gene. This CDR3 spans 13 amino acids. Trimming pared 6 bases from V and 4 bases from J, leaving 7 bases between. CDR3 loop: CASSRGGANVLTF. CDR3 coding DNA: TGTGCCAGCAGCCGTGGGGGGGCCAACGTCCTGACTTTC.

This clonotype was seen ten or more times. The rearrangement joins TRBV29-1 to TRBJ2-1; 12 nucleotides line up with TRBD2. The CDR3 length is 19 residues. Germline loops: CDR1 SQVTM, CDR2 ANQGSEA. V shed 4 bases and J 3 bases; nucleotides not matched to a gene: 16. The CDR3 DNA follows: TGCAGCGTTGCACCTAGACTAGCGGGAGCAGGTATGGTCTACAATGAGCAGTTCTTC. Translated, it gives CSVAPRLAGAGMVYNEQFF.

CDR3 amino acids: CASSIGGQPTDTQYF. The CDR3 DNA reads TGCGCCAGCAGCATTGGAGGACAGCCCACAGATACGCAGTATTTT. The rearrangement uses TRBV5-1 and TRBJ2-3; the D gene is possibly TRBD1 (6 bases). Germline CDR1 SGHRS, CDR2 YFSETQ. CDR3 length equals 15 residues. Trimming removed 4 bases at V and 2 bases at J, with 14 bases between.

The CDR3 coding sequence is TGTGCCAGCTGGGACCTCAACTACAATGAGCAGTTCTTC. This sequence encodes CASWDLNYNEQFF. The J gene is TRBJ2-1, the V gene TRBV6-2 or TRBV6-3; D tentatively fits TRBD1 or TRBD2 (5 bases each). The CDR3 has 13 amino acids. Germline V gene lookup returns CDR1 MNHEY and CDR2 SVGEGT. Trimming cost V 8 bases and J 3 bases, with 11 bases left between them.

This clonotype has a handful of counts. The chain has TRBV30 and TRBJ2-3, with 12 nucleotides matching TRBD2. The germline V gene has CDR1 GTSNPN and CDR2 SVGIG (reference sequence). The CDR3 has 16 amino acids. Unmatched junction bases numbered 5, after V lost 2 bases and J lost 2 bases. The CDR3 nucleotides read TGTGCCTGGAGTAGGACTAGCGGGGTCACCACAGATACGCAGTATTTT. It encodes CAWSRTSGVTTDTQYF. Full variable domain (remainder filled in from reference TRBV30 and TRBJ2-3): SQTIHQWPATLVQPVGSPLSLECTVEGTSNPNLYWYRQAAGRGLQLLFYSVGIGQISSEVPQNLSASRPQDRQFILSSKKLLLSDSGFYLCAWSRTSGVTTDTQYFGPGTRLTVL.

This clonotype turned up a few times. The chain combines TRBV21-1 with TRBJ2-3; TRBD2, as called in the table, went unchecked against the DNA. TRBV21-1 is listed as a pseudogene. This CDR3 region has 15 residues. CDR3 protein: CASRPSEGPGDTQYF. The CDR3 nucleotides are TGTGCCAGCAGGCCCTCGGAGGGTCCGGGAGATACGCAGTATTTT.

Worth noting for this clonotype: One junction end does not reproduce the germline sequence, and a read error may be involved. The chain joins TRBV5-6 to TRBJ2-7; D possibly corresponds to TRBD2 (6 bases). The CDR3 has 15 residues. CDR1 and CDR2 (germline): SGHDT, YYEEEE. For the CDR3, the DNA is TGTGCCAGCAGCTTGGGGGGACTTCAAACCTACGAGCTGTACTTC. It encodes CASSLGGLQTYELYF.

This clonotype was detected a few times. CDR3 coding DNA: TGTGCCAGCAGCCGGGGGCTGAACACTGAAGCTTTCTTT. The encoded protein is CASSRGLNTEAFF. The gene calls are TRBV7-2 and TRBJ1-1; TRBD1 might be the D (6 bases). The V end lost 5 bases, the J end lost 0 bases, and 7 bases lay between the germline ends. CDR1 and CDR2 from the germline V gene are SGHTA and FQGNSA. The CDR3 is 13 amino acids.

This clonotype was observed at least ten times. This rearrangement joins TRBV5-1 to TRBJ2-1, with D unresolved. Looked up from germline, CDR1 is SGHRS and CDR2 is YFSETQ. Trimming removed 4 bases at V and 4 bases at J, with 12 bases between. The CDR3 loop spans 14 amino acids. The CDR3 nucleotides read TGCGCCAGCAGCACTTCAACTCAATACAATGAGCAGTTCTTC. It specifies CASSTSTQYNEQFF.

There are many counts of this clonotype. The chain recombines TRBV15 with TRBJ2-1; D unresolved. The CDR3 covers 12 residues. V was shortened by 3 bases and J by 4 bases, with 4 bases between the two germline ends. Germline lookup yields CDR1 LNHNV and CDR2 YYDKDF (reference sequence). CDR3 bases: TGTGCCACCAGCAGGGGTTACAATGAGCAGTTCTTC. Its protein is CATSRGYNEQFF.

This clonotype was seen a few times. V and J are TRBV5-6 and TRBJ2-7, with D perhaps TRBD2 (5 bases). The germline V gene encodes CDR1 SGHDT and CDR2 YYEEEE. Trimming cost V 0 bases and J 2 bases, with 15 bases left between them. The CDR3 loop spans 16 amino acids. The CDR3 loop reads CASSLAQRRSTYEQYF. The CDR3 DNA reads TGTGCCAGCAGCTTGGCGCAGCGGAGATCAACCTACGAGCAGTACTTC.

The chain uses TRBV15 and TRBJ1-1, with no clear D. The CDR3 runs 14 residues. Trimming removed 0 bases at V and 4 bases at J, with 9 bases between. Germline CDR1 reads LNHNV; CDR2 reads YYDKDF (reference sequence). The CDR3: CATSRDQGSTEAFF. CDR3 DNA sequence: TGTGCCACCAGCAGAGATCAAGGATCCACTGAAGCTTTCTTT.